These T cell receptor beta chains were read from a single sample in a study of OX40 agonist ivuxolimab in advanced cancers. Measured with immunoSEQ multiplex PCR; TCRdb has only the in-frame clones, and not every one. In the table there are 55,000 to 65,000 clones, 87% of which are singletons. The sample consisted of CD4+ or CD8+ T cells sorted from blood, taken in a trial of the OX40 agonist ivuxolimab. Receptors originate from an adult with an advanced solid tumor such as melanoma, head and neck, liver or kidney cancer. Both conserved end residues are part of each CDR3. A D gene is named only where the DNA matches it firmly. The size field is filled for only some rows; it gives once, few, many or a size class.

J gene | V gene | D gene | clone size | CDR3 protein | CDR3 DNA
TRBJ2-7 | TRBV28 | NA | NA | CASSSEYEQYF | TGTGCCAGCAGTTCTGAGTACGAGCAGTACTTC
TRBJ2-5 | TRBV6-1 | NA | NA | CASSEYAGQQETQYF | TGTGCCAGCAGTGAATATGCTGGACAGCAAGAGACCCAGTACTTC
TRBJ1-1 | TRBV27 | NA | NA | CASSSRQRWMNTEAFF | TGTGCCAGCAGCAGTAGACAGAGGTGGATGAACACTGAAGCTTTCTTT
TRBJ1-3 | TRBV18 | NA | once | CASTERQVSGNTIYF | TGTGCCAGCACCGAACGACAGGTCTCTGGAAACACCATATATTTT
TRBJ2-3 | TRBV18 | NA | NA | CASTPSSTSTDTQYF | TGTGCCAGCACGCCGTCTAGCACCAGCACAGATACGCAGTATTTT
TRBJ1-4 | TRBV29-1 | NA | NA | CSAKGLPNEKLFF | TGCAGCGCTAAGGGACTGCCGAATGAAAAACTGTTTTTT
TRBJ2-5 | TRBV15 | NA | NA | CATSRERGSQETQYF | TGTGCCACCAGCAGAGAGCGGGGTTCCCAAGAGACCCAGTACTTC
TRBJ1-2 | TRBV10-2 | TRBD1 | few | CASSPTGTGGLKGYTF | TGCGCCAGCAGTCCGACCGGGACAGGGGGCCTTAAGGGCTACACCTTC
TRBJ2-1 | TRBV20-1 | NA | few | CSARGSKEQFF | TGCAGTGCTAGAGGGTCGAAGGAGCAGTTCTTC
TRBJ2-3 | TRBV7-2 | NA | NA | CASSHTFITDTQYF | TGTGCCAGCAGCCATACCTTTATCACAGATACGCAGTATTTT
TRBJ2-3 | TRBV4-3 | NA | NA | CASSQGFSYTDTQYF | TGCGCCAGCAGCCAAGGGTTCAGTTACACAGATACGCAGTATTTT
TRBJ1-1 | TRBV5-1 | TRBD1 | NA | CASSPQGANTEAFF | TGCGCCAGCAGCCCCCAGGGGGCGAACACTGAAGCTTTCTTT
TRBJ1-4 | TRBV30 | NA | NA | CAWSVWSNEKLFF | TGTGCCTGGAGTGTATGGTCTAATGAAAAACTGTTTTTT
TRBJ2-3 | TRBV5-1 | TRBD1 | NA | CASSSLGTEGDTQYF | TGCGCCAGCAGCTCCCTCGGGACAGAGGGAGATACGCAGTATTTT
TRBJ1-6 | TRBV10-2 | NA | NA | CASRITASYNSPLHF | TGCGCCAGCAGGATAACAGCCTCCTATAATTCACCCCTCCACTTT
TRBJ2-2 | TRBV27 | TRBD2 | NA | CASSLSGGSNTGELFF | TGTGCCAGCAGTTTATCTGGCGGGAGTAACACCGGGGAGCTGTTTTTT
TRBJ2-7 | TRBV18 | NA | NA | CASSPWENSYEQYF | TGTGCCAGCTCACCTTGGGAAAACTCCTACGAGCAGTACTTC
TRBJ1-2 | TRBV28 | TRBD1 | NA | CASSLGTVPFYGYTF | TGTGCCAGCAGTCTAGGGACAGTACCCTTCTATGGCTACACCTTC
TRBJ1-5 | TRBV10-3 | NA | NA | CAISESTNRRQPQHF | TGTGCCATCAGTGAGTCGACAAACCGTAGGCAGCCCCAGCATTTT
TRBJ1-1 | TRBV15 | NA | NA | CATAVGVAWNTEAFF | TGTGCCACCGCCGTCGGAGTGGCCTGGAACACTGAAGCTTTCTTT
TRBJ2-1 | TRBV18 | TRBD1 | NA | CASSPKGQGYNEQFF | TGTGCCAGCTCACCAAAAGGACAGGGTTACAATGAGCAGTTCTTC
TRBJ2-1 | TRBV25-1 | NA | NA | CASSDGQGRNEQFF | TGTGCCAGCAGTGATGGGCAGGGTCGGAATGAGCAGTTCTTC
TRBJ1-2 | TRBV6-6 | NA | NA | CASSLLVGSYGYTF | TGTGCCAGCAGTCTCCTGGTCGGATCCTATGGCTACACCTTC
TRBJ1-1 | TRBV2 | NA | NA | CASSEITGRSTEAFF | TGTGCCAGCAGTGAAATCACAGGAAGGAGCACTGAAGCTTTCTTT
TRBJ2-5 | TRBV5-1 | NA | NA | CASSSRQFQETQYF | TGCGCCAGCAGCTCTAGACAGTTCCAAGAGACCCAGTACTTC
TRBJ2-5 | TRBV7-3 | NA | few | CASSRRGLFQETQYF | TGTGCCAGCAGCCGCCGAGGGCTATTCCAAGAGACCCAGTACTTC
TRBJ1-6 | TRBV11-2 | NA | NA | CASSLDDMGLYNSPLHF | TGTGCCAGCAGCTTAGACGACATGGGCCTCTATAATTCACCCCTCCACTTT
TRBJ1-4 | TRBV5-1 | TRBD1 | NA | CASSGTGGPNEKLFF | TGCGCCAGCAGCGGAACAGGGGGCCCTAATGAAAAACTGTTTTTT
TRBJ1-5 | TRBV14 | NA | NA | CASSRREDQPQHF | TGTGCCAGCAGCCGCAGGGAAGATCAGCCCCAGCATTTT
TRBJ2-3 | TRBV7-9 | NA | NA | CASSLGRTSTDTQYF | TGTGCCAGCAGCTTAGGGCGGACTAGCACAGATACGCAGTATTTT
TRBJ1-4 | TRBV5-1 | TRBD1 | NA | CASSGGTGLNEKLFF | TGCGCCAGCAGCGGCGGGACAGGCCTTAATGAAAAACTGTTTTTT
TRBJ2-5 | TRBV7-2 | NA | NA | CASSLGGTYQETQYF | TGTGCCAGCAGCTTAGGGGGGACATACCAAGAGACCCAGTACTTC
TRBJ1-1 | TRBV5-5 | NA | NA | CASSFSLMNTEAFF | TGTGCCAGCAGCTTTTCCCTGATGAACACTGAAGCTTTCTTT
TRBJ2-1 | TRBV4-1 | TRBD2 | NA | CASSRGLAGSGEQFF | TGCGCCAGCAGCCGGGGACTAGCGGGGTCGGGTGAGCAGTTCTTC
TRBJ2-7 | TRBV27 | NA | NA | CASSLAVGVAYEQYF | TGTGCCAGCAGTTTAGCCGTCGGGGTCGCGTACGAGCAGTACTTC
TRBJ2-3 | TRBV7-2 | TRBD2 | NA | CASSLQAGGSADTQYF | TGTGCCAGCAGCTTACAAGCGGGGGGCAGTGCAGATACGCAGTATTTT
TRBJ2-2 | TRBV7-3 | TRBD2 | NA | CASSPGLARPGELFF | TGTGCCAGCAGCCCCGGACTAGCGAGGCCCGGGGAGCTGTTTTTT
TRBJ1-2 | TRBV5-1 | NA | NA | CASSLTTANYGYTF | TGCGCCAGCAGCTTAACGACAGCAAACTATGGCTACACCTTC
TRBJ1-4 | TRBV28 | NA | NA | CASSRHTLGGDNEKLFF | TGTGCCAGCAGCCGTCATACCCTGGGAGGGGATAATGAAAAACTGTTTTTT
TRBJ1-1 | TRBV4-1 | NA | NA | CASSQAGAGNTEAFF | TGCGCCAGCAGCCAAGCCGGGGCCGGGAACACTGAAGCTTTCTTT
TRBJ1-4 | TRBV30 | NA | NA | CAWSVSWAGDEKLFF | TGTGCCTGGAGTGTATCTTGGGCAGGTGATGAAAAACTGTTTTTT
TRBJ1-5 | TRBV15 | NA | NA | CATSSVTRTQHF | TGTGCCACCAGCAGTGTCACCCGGACCCAGCATTTT
TRBJ2-2 | TRBV28 | NA | NA | CASNLQGTGELFF | TGTGCCAGCAATCTACAGGGCACCGGGGAGCTGTTTTTT
TRBJ1-2 | TRBV7-2 | NA | NA | CASSTGPGGYTF | TGTGCCAGCAGCACGGGACCGGGGGGCTACACCTTC
TRBJ2-5 | TRBV19 | TRBD2 | NA | CASRTSGGPGTQYF | TGTGCCAGTAGGACTAGCGGGGGGCCCGGGACCCAGTACTTC
TRBJ1-3 | TRBV10-3 | NA | NA | CATGTLDSGNTIYF | TGTGCCACCGGGACCTTGGACTCTGGAAACACCATATATTTT
TRBJ2-7 | TRBV7-9 | TRBD1 | NA | CASSPGQGSHEQYF | TGTGCCAGCAGCCCAGGACAGGGGAGCCACGAGCAGTACTTC
TRBJ1-2 | TRBV5-4 | NA | NA | CASSWGREGYYGYTF | TGTGCCAGCAGCTGGGGAAGGGAAGGGTACTATGGCTACACCTTC
TRBJ2-2 | TRBV5-4 | NA | NA | CASSSPNGQGTGELFF | TGTGCCAGCAGCTCTCCCAACGGTCAGGGGACCGGGGAGCTGTTTTTT
TRBJ2-2 | TRBV5-1 | NA | NA | CASSLRLVMRTGELFF | TGCGCCAGCAGCTTGAGGTTGGTGATGCGCACCGGGGAGCTGTTTTTT
TRBJ2-3 | TRBV10-1 | TRBD2 | NA | CASSESSGSAQYF | TGCGCCAGCAGTGAGTCTAGCGGGAGCGCGCAGTATTTT
TRBJ2-4 | TRBV29-1 | NA | once | CSVRDDKNIQYF | TGCAGCGTTCGGGATGACAAAAACATTCAGTACTTC
TRBJ2-2 | TRBV29-1 | NA | NA | CSARGGVYTGELFF | TGCAGCGCTCGAGGAGGGGTTTACACCGGGGAGCTGTTTTTT